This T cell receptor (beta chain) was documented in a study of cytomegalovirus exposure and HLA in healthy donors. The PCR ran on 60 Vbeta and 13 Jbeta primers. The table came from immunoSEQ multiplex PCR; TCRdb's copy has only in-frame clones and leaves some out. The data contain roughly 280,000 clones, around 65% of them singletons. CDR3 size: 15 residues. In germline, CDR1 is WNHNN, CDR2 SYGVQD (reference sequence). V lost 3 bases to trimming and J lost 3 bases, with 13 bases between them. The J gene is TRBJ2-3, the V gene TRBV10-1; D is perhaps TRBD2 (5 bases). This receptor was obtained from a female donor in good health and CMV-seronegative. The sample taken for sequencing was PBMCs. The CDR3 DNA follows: TGCGCCAGCAGTGATAAGACATCGGGGACAGATACGCAGTATTTT. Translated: CASSDKTSGTDTQYF.